Listed below are T cell receptor beta chains from one sample, sequenced in a study of cytotoxic CD8 clonotypes in ibrutinib-treated CLL. TCRdb's copy holds only in-frame clones and misses some; the assay was immunoSEQ multiplex PCR. The table lists about 250,000 clones, around 70% of them singletons. Sample: PBMCs, taken after 24 months of ibrutinib treatment. The receptors stem from a human donor with chronic lymphocytic leukemia. The CDR3 runs from the conserved cysteine through the conserved F or W. The order of the fields is clone size, V gene, J gene, CDR3 length, CDR3 protein. Clone size is given for some rows only: seen once, a few or many times, or a class if the clone is expanded.

once	TRBV7-3	TRBJ2-7	15	CASSPTSGATYEQYF
NA	TRBV28	TRBJ2-3	16	CASSSQRERWTDTQYF
NA	TRBV28	TRBJ2-7	15	CASSITGLAGYEQYF
NA	TRBV18	TRBJ1-2	15	CASSPPGQLSGGYTF
NA	TRBV25-1	TRBJ2-1	14	CASRDSGSYNEQFF
NA	TRBV6-5	TRBJ2-7	14	CASSYNRGPQEQYF
NA	TRBV6-5	TRBJ2-1	14	CASSSPPGTGGTFF
NA	TRBV28	TRBJ2-3	12	CASVDSTDTQYF
NA	TRBV18	TRBJ2-2	15	CASSPDRAGAGELFF
few	TRBV28	TRBJ1-2	10	CASSRYGYTF
NA	TRBV5-1	TRBJ1-2	13	CASSWTGNYGYTF
NA	TRBV28	TRBJ2-1	14	CASRRRDEWNEQFF
NA	TRBV11-3	TRBJ2-3	13	CASSLLRAEVQYF
few	TRBV7-8	TRBJ1-3	15	CASSLAGISGNTIYF
NA	TRBV5-1	TRBJ2-5	15	CASSDVSGAQETQYF
NA	TRBV5-1	TRBJ2-1	14	CASSQTGSYNEQFF
few	TRBV25-1	TRBJ1-2	15	CASSEWVHGSYGYTF